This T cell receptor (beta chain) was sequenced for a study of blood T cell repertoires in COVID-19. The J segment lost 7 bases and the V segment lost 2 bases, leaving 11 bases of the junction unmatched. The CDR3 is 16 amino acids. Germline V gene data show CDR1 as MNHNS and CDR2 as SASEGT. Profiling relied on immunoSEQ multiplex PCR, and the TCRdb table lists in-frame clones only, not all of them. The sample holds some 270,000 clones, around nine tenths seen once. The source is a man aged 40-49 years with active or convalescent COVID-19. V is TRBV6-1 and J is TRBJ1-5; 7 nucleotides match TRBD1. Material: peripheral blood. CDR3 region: CASSEFGTASVQPQHF. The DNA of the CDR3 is TGTGCCAGCAGTGAATTCGGGACAGCCTCAGTGCAGCCCCAGCATTTT.